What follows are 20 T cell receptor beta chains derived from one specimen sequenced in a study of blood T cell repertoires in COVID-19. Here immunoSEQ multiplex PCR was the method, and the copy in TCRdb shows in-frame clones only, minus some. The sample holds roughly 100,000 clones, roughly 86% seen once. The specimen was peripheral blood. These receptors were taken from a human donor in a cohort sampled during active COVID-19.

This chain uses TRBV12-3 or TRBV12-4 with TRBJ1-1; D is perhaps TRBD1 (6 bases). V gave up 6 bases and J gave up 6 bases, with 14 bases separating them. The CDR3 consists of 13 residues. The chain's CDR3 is CASRTAGAPEAFF. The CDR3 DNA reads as TGTGCCAGCAGGACCGCGGGGGCGCCTGAAGCTTTCTTT.

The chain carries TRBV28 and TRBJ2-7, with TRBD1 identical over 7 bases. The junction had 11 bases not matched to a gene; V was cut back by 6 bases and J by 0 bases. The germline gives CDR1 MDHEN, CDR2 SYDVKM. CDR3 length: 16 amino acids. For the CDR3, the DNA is TGTGCCAGCAGGACTCCTGGGACAGTCAGCTCCTACGAGCAGTACTTC. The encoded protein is CASRTPGTVSSYEQYF.

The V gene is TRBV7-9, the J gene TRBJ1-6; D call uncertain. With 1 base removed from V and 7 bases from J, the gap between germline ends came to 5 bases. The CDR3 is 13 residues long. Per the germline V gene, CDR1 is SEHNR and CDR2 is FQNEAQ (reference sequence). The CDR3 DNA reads TGTGCCAGCAGCTTAGTAGAGAATTCACCCCTCCACTTT. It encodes CASSLVENSPLHF.

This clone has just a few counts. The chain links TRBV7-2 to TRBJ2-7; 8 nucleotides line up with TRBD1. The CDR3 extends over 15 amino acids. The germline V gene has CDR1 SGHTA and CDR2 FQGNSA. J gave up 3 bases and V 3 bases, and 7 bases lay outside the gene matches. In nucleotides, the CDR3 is TGTGCCAGCAGCTTCGACAGGGGAAAAAACTACGAGCAGTACTTC. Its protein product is CASSFDRGKNYEQYF.

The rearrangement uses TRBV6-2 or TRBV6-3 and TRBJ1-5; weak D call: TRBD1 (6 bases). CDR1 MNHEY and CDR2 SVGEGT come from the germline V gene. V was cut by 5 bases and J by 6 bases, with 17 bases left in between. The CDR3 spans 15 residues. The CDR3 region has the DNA TGTGCCAGCAGTCCACAGGGTCCGAAGACTCAGCCCCAGCATTTT. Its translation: CASSPQGPKTQPQHF.

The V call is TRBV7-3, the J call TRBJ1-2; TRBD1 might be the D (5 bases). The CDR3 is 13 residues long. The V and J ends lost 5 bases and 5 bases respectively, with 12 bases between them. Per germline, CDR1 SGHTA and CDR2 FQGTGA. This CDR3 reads CASSAGIGYGYTF. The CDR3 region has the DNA TGTGCCAGCAGCGCAGGGATCGGTTATGGCTACACCTTC.

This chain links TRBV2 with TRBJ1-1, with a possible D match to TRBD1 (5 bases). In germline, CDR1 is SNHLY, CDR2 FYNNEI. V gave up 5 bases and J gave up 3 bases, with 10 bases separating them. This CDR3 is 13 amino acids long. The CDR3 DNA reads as TGTGCCAGCAGTCGACAGCTATACACTGAAGCTTTCTTT. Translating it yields CASSRQLYTEAFF.

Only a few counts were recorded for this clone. For the CDR3, the DNA is TGTGCCAGCAAGTTGGGCAGGGCTGGCGAGCAGTACTTC. Residues: CASKLGRAGEQYF. This chain joins TRBV27 and TRBJ2-7; D might be TRBD1 (5 bases). There are 13 residues in the CDR3. Germline V lookup: CDR1 MNHEY, CDR2 SMNVEV (reference sequence). The ends were cut back, 7 bases at V and 6 bases at J, with 16 bases in the middle.

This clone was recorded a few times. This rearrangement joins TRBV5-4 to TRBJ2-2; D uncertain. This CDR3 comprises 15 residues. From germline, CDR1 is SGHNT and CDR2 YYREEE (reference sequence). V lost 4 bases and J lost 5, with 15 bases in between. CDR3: CASSTPTDGTGELFF. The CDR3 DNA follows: TGTGCCAGCAGCACCCCGACCGACGGGACCGGGGAGCTGTTTTTT.

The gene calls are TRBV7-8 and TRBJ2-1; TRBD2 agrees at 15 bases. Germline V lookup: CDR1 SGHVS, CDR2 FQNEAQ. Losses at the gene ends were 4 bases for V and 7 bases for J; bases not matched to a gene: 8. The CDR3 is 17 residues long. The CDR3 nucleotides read TGTGCCAGCAGCTCGGCCGGGACTAGCGGGGGGTGGAATGAGCAGTTCTTC. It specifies CASSSAGTSGGWNEQFF.

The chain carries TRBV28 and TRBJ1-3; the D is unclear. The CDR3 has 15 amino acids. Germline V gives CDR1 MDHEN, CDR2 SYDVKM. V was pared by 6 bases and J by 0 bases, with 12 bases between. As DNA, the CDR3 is TGTGCCAGCAGCCAGGACTGGAACTCTGGAAACACCATATATTTT. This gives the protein CASSQDWNSGNTIYF.

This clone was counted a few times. The CDR3 here is CASSYTAGLANYGYTF. CDR3 nucleotide sequence: TGTGCCAGCAGTTACACCGCCGGTTTGGCTAACTATGGCTACACCTTC. This rearrangement joins TRBV6-2 or TRBV6-3 to TRBJ1-2; no definite D call. The germline V gene encodes CDR1 MNHEY and CDR2 SVGEGT. The CDR3 loop spans 16 amino acids. Trimming removed 2 bases from V and 0 bases from J, with 13 bases in between.

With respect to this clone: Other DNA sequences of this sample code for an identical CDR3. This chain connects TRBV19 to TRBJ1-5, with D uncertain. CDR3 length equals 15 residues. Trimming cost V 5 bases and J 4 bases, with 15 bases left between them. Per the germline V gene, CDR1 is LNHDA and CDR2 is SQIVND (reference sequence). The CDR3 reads CASSPPGGGNQPQHF. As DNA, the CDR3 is TGTGCCAGTAGTCCTCCCGGCGGCGGGAATCAGCCCCAGCATTTT.

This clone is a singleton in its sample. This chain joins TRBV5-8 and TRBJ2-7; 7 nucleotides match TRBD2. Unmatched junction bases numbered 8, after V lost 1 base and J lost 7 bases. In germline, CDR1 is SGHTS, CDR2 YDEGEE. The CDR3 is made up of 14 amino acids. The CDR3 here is CASSLRGGVFEQYF. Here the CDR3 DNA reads TGTGCCAGCAGCTTGCGGGGAGGGGTCTTTGAGCAGTACTTC.

Here the CDR3 reads CASERGGYNEQFF. The CDR3 DNA follows: TGTGCCAGTGAGCGGGGGGGGTACAATGAGCAGTTCTTC. The gene calls are TRBV6-5 and TRBJ2-1; 10 positions match TRBD2. Germline loops: CDR1 MNHEY, CDR2 SVGAGI. The V segment lost 9 bases and the J segment 4 bases; nucleotides outside the gene matches: 3. The CDR3 runs to 13 residues.

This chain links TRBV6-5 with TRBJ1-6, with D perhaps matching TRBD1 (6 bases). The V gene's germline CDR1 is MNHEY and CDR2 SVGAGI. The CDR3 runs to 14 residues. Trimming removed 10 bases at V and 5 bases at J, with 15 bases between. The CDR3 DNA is TGTGCCACCTCTAGGGGACACGATAATTCACCCCTCCACTTT. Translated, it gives CATSRGHDNSPLHF.

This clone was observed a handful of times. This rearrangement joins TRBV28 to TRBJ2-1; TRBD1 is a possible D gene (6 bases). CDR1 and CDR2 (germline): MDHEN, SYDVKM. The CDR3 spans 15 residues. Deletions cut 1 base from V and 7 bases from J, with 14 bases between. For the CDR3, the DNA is TGTGCCAGCAGTTTATTTTATGGACAGTTTAATGAGCAGTTCTTC. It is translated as CASSLFYGQFNEQFF.

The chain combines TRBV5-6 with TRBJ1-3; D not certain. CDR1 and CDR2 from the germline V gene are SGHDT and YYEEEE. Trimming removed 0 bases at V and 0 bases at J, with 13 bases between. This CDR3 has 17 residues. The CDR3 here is CASSLAFRGASGNTIYF. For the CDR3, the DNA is TGTGCCAGCAGCTTGGCGTTCAGAGGAGCCTCTGGAAACACCATATATTTT. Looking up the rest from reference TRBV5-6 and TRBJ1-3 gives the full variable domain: DAGVTQSPTHLIKTRGQQVTLRCSPKSGHDTVSWYQQALGQGPQFIFQYYEEEERQRGNFPDRFSGHQFPNYSSELNVNALLLGDSALYLCASSLAFRGASGNTIYFGEGSWLTVV.

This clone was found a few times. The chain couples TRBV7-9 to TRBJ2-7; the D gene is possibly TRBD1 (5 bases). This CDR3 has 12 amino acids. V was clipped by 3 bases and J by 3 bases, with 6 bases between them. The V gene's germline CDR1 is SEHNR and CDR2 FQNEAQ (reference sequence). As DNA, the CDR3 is TGTGCCAGCAGCTTCACAGGCTACGAGCAGTACTTC. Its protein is CASSFTGYEQYF. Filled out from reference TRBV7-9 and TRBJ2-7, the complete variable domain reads DTGVSQNPRHKITKRGQNVTFRCDPISEHNRLYWYRQTLGQGPEFLTYFQNEAQLEKSRLLSDRFSAERPKGSFSTLEIQRTEQGDSAMYLCASSFTGYEQYFGPGTRLTVT.

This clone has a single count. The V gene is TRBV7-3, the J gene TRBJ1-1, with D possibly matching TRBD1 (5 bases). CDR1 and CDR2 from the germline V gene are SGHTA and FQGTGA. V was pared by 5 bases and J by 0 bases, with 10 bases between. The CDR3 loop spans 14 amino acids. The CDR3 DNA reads TGTGCCAGCAGCGTTGGGGGGATGAACACTGAAGCTTTCTTT. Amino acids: CASSVGGMNTEAFF.